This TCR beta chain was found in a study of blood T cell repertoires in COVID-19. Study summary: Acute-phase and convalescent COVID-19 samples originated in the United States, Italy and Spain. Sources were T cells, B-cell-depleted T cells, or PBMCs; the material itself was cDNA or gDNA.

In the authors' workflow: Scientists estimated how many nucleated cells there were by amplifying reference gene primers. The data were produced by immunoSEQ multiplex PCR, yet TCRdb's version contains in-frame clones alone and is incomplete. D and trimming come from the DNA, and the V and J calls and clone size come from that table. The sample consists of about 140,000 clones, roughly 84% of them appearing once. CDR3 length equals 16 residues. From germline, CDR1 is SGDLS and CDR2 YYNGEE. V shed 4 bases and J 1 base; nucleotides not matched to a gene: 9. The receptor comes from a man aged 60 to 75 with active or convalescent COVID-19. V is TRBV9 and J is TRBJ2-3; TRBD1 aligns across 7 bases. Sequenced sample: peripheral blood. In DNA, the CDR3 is TGTGCCAGCAGCTTTGAAGGGGACAGTCGCACAGATACGCAGTATTTT. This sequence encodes CASSFEGDSRTDTQYF.